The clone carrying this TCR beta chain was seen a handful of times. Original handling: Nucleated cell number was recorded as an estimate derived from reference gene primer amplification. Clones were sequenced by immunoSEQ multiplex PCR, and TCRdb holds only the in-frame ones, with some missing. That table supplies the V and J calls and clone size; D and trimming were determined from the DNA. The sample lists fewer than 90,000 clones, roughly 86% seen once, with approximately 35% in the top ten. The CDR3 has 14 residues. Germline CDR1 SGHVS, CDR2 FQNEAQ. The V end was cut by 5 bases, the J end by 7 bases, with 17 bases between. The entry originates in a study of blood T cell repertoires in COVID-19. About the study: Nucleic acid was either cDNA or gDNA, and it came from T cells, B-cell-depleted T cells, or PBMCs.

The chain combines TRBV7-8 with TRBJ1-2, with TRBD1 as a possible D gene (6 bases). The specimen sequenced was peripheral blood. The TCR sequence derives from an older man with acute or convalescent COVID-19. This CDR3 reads CASSIPQGLGGYTF. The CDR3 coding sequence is TGTGCCAGCAGCATCCCTCAGGGGTTGGGTGGCTACACCTTC.